Listed here is a single T cell receptor (beta chain). Its matching antigen is unknown. The assay was immunoSEQ multiplex PCR, and TCRdb's table has in-frame clones only and misses some. The sample contains tens of thousands of clones, roughly 74% of which appear only once. The sample originates from a study of vaccination effects on CD4 cells after COVID-19. Expansion with viral peptide pools was applied to antigen-specific CD4+ T cells by the ViraFEST assay prior to sequencing. Having been cultured for 10 days, the cells underwent CD4+ T cell isolation. Vaccine recipients lacked prior SARS-CoV-2 infection and had negative nucleocapsid antibodies. Half-medium exchanges with IL-2 medium took place on days 3 and 7. Germline lookup yields CDR1 PRHDT and CDR2 FYEKMQ (reference sequence). This CDR3 spans 16 amino acids. The V segment lost 1 base and the J segment 0 bases; nucleotides outside the gene matches: 3.

Study observations and caveats: The study dataset contains few convalescent patients and includes no early post-infection timepoints. Healthy vaccinees' vaccine-induced clones included only 1 of 255 cross-reacting with common cold coronaviruses.

The clonotype originates from a human donor who received a COVID-19 vaccine. Material: CD4+ T cells from PBMCs cultured with HCoV-229E spike peptides, obtained before COVID-19 vaccination. V usage is TRBV13 and J usage is TRBJ2-3; 8 bases match TRBD2. CDR3 in DNA: TGTGCCAGCAGCTTAGCGGGGGGGGCTAGCACAGATACGCAGTATTTT. Translation: CASSLAGGASTDTQYF.